This T cell receptor beta chain was captured by sequencing in a study of response to subunit inactivated influenza vaccine. MiXCR, applied by TCRdb to the RT-PCR reads, yields one record per CDR3 protein. The profile shows about 570,000 distinct CDR3 sequences, approximately 10% of them singletons. This CDR3 is built from 16 residues. V shed 4 bases, J shed 3 bases, and the junction held 8 bases outside the gene matches. The same specimen was also included in a second study, on T cells expressing NK-cell markers. In that study: Researchers built TCR beta cDNA using 5'RACE template switching with UMIs. Several of the donors carried dominant NKG2C+ clonotypes that took up roughly 1.0-8% of their CD8+ T cells.

This chain connects TRBV12-3 or TRBV12-4 to TRBJ2-7; 11 bases fit TRBD1. The sequenced sample was PBMCs from blood, obtained on the day of vaccination. The source of this sequence is a man in his fifties or sixties who received an inactivated influenza vaccine. The CDR3 sequence: CASSSTSGQGVYEQYF. The CDR3 nucleotides are TGTGCCAGCAGTTCCACTTCGGGACAGGGGGTCTACGAGCAGTACTTC.